One sample yielded the 14 T cell receptor beta chains listed below, sequenced in a study of monozygotic twins with inflammatory bowel disease. Following a re-call of the 5' RACE reads, TCRdb has one entry per CDR3 protein and lacks DNA. The table counts 400,000 or so distinct CDR3 sequences; more than 2% lies in the top ten. Sequencing used blood. Source of these receptors: a human donor with ulcerative colitis or Crohn's disease, or a healthy co-twin of an affected twin (not recorded which).

The J gene is TRBJ2-3, the V gene TRBV28; TCRdb names TRBD1, which stays unverified in the absence of DNA. The V gene's germline CDR1 is MDHEN and CDR2 SYDVKM. CDR3 length equals 13 residues. The CDR3 is CASCPGWRDTQYF.

The rearrangement joins TRBV5-4 to TRBJ2-3; TCRdb names TRBD1, which stays unverified in the absence of DNA. This CDR3 is 14 amino acids long. In germline, CDR1 is SGHNT, CDR2 YYREEE (reference sequence). CDR3 region: CASSPPDGTDTQYF. The entire variable domain, with the rest obtained from reference TRBV5-4 and TRBJ2-3, is as follows: ETGVTQSPTHLIKTRGQQVTLRCSSQSGHNTVSWYQQALGQGPQFIFQYYREEENGRGNFPPRFSGLQFPNYSSELNVNALELDDSALYLCASSPPDGTDTQYFGPGTRLTVL.

V and J are TRBV20-1 and TRBJ2-2; lacking DNA, the TRBD1 call made by TCRdb goes unchecked. The CDR3 has 14 amino acids. Germline V gene sequence: CDR1 DFQATT, CDR2 SNEGSKA (reference sequence). The CDR3 protein is CSARRQGSPGELFF.

The chain couples TRBV20-1 to TRBJ1-6; absent DNA, TCRdb's TRBD1 call cannot be checked. The CDR3 covers 16 residues. Germline V CDR1 and CDR2: DFQATT, SNEGSKA (reference sequence). Here the CDR3 reads CSARETQTGGRSPLHF.

The J gene is TRBJ2-1, the V gene TRBV4-2; the D call from TCRdb, TRBD2, cannot be confirmed without DNA. Germline V gives CDR1 LGHNA, CDR2 YNFKEQ. This CDR3 has 18 residues. The CDR3 sequence is CASSQDHRGGPLYNEQFF.

The rearrangement joins TRBV5-1 to TRBJ1-6; TCRdb designates TRBD1, a call that cannot be tested without DNA. Germline CDR1 SGHRS, CDR2 YFSETQ. The CDR3 is made up of 15 amino acids. CDR3 region: CASSSGTGSNSPLHF.

CDR3: CASSLPPMELFF. This chain uses TRBV6-2 or TRBV6-3 with TRBJ2-2; with no DNA, the TCRdb D assignment of TRBD1 cannot be verified. This CDR3 contains 12 residues. Germline V gene data show CDR1 as MNHEY and CDR2 as SVGEGT.

This chain links TRBV5-1 with TRBJ2-1; the D call from TCRdb, TRBD2, cannot be confirmed without DNA. CDR1 and CDR2 from the germline V gene are SGHRS and YFSETQ. The CDR3 spans 18 residues. CDR3 protein: CASSGGLAGGPDYNEQFF.

The chain combines TRBV12-3 or TRBV12-4 with TRBJ1-4. The CDR3 loop spans 17 amino acids. CDR3 sequence: CASSQRDSRGLYEKLFF.

The chain joins TRBV19 to TRBJ2-3. CDR1 is LNHDA and CDR2 is SQIVND in the germline V gene (reference sequence). CDR3 size: 13 residues. The CDR3 spells CASSTSRTDTQYF.

This chain uses TRBV5-1 with TRBJ2-1; absent DNA, TCRdb's TRBD1 call cannot be checked. Looked up from germline, CDR1 is SGHRS and CDR2 is YFSETQ. The CDR3 has 15 residues. The CDR3 is CASSSEGGAYNEQFF.

This chain links TRBV12-3 or TRBV12-4 with TRBJ1-3; TCRdb gives TRBD1 as the D gene, but with no DNA this cannot be confirmed. CDR3 length: 15 residues. CDR3: CASRSQGRSGNTIYF.

The chain is built from TRBV18 and TRBJ2-7. The CDR3 runs 14 residues. The V gene's germline CDR1 is KGHSH and CDR2 LQKENI. Here the CDR3 reads CASSPGITNYEQYF.

This sequence joins TRBV30 and TRBJ2-1. The CDR3 has 13 residues. Germline V lookup: CDR1 GTSNPN, CDR2 SVGIG (reference sequence). The CDR3 region is CAWSVRLSNEQFF.